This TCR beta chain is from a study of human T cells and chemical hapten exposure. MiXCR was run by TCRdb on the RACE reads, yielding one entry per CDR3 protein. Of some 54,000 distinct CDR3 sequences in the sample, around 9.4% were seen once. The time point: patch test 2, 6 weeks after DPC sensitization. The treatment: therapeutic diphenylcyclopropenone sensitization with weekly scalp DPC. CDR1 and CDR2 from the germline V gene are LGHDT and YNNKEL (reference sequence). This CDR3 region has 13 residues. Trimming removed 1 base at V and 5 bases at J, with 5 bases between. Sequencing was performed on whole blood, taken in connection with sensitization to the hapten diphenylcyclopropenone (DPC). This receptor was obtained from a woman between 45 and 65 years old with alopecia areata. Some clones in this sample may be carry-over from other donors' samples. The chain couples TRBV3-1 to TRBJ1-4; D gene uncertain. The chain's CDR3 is CASSQGYNEKLFF. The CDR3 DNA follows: TGTGCCAGCAGCCAAGGGTACAATGAAAAACTGTTTTTT.